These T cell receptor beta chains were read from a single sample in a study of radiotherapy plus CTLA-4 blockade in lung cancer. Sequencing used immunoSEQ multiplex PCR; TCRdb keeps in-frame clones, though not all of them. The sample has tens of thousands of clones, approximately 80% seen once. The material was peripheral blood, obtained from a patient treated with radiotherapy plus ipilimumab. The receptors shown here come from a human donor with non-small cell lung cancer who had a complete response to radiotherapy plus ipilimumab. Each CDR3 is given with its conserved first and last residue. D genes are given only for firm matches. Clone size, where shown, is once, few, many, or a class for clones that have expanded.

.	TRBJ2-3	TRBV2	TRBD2	TGTGCCAGCAGTCGCGGGGGGATAAGCACAGATACGCAGTATTTT	CASSRGGISTDTQYF
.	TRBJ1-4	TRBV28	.	TGTGCCAGCAGTGGGGACGGTGGATATGAAAAACTGTTTTTT	CASSGDGGYEKLFF
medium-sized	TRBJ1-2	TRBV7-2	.	TGTGCCAGCAGCTTAGGACGGATCTATGGCTACACCTTC	CASSLGRIYGYTF
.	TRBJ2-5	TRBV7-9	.	TGTGCCAGCAGCTTAGGGCAGACCCAGTACTTC	CASSLGQTQYF
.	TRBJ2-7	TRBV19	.	TGTGCCAGTAGTATCGGGCAGGCCTACGAGCAGTACTTC	CASSIGQAYEQYF
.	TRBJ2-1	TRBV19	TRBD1	TGTGCCAGTAGGGACAGGGAGATTTACAATGAGCAGTTCTTC	CASRDREIYNEQFF
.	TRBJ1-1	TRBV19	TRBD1	TGTGCCAGTAGTATAGGTACAGGGGGAACTGAAGCTTTCTTT	CASSIGTGGTEAFF
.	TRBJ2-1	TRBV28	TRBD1	TGTGCCAGCAGCCCCCCGGGACAGGGAAGCAATGAGCAGTTCTTC	CASSPPGQGSNEQFF
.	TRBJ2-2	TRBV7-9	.	TGTGCCAGCAGCTTAAGGTACCGACAGTCCACCGGGGAGCTGTTTTTT	CASSLRYRQSTGELFF
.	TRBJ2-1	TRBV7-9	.	TGTGCCAGCAGCTTAGTCGACACCAGGGTCAATGAGCAGTTCTTC	CASSLVDTRVNEQFF
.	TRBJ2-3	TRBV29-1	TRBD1	TGCAGCGTTGGTGGCATGGACAGGGGAAGCACAGATACGCAGTATTTT	CSVGGMDRGSTDTQYF
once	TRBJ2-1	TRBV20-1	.	TGCAGTTGGCTAGCAGATTTTGAGCAGTTCTTC	CSWLADFEQFF
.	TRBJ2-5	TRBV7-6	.	TGTGCCAGCAGCGGGGGGGAGACCCAGTACTTC	CASSGGETQYF
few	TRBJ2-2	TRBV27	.	TGTGCCAGCAGCTCAGCGAACACCGGGGAGCTGTTTTTT	CASSSANTGELFF
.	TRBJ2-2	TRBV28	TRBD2	TGTGCCAGCGGTTCGGCGGGAGTAGGGAACACCGGGGAGCTGTTTTTT	CASGSAGVGNTGELFF
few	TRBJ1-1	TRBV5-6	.	TGTGCCAGCAGCGAACAGGGATGGACTGAAGCTTTCTTT	CASSEQGWTEAFF
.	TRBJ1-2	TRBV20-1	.	TGCAGTGCTAAAGGGAGACATGGCTACACCTTC	CSAKGRHGYTF
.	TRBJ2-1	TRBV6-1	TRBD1	TGTGCCAGCAGTGAAGCGTGGGGACAGGAGCAGTTCTTC	CASSEAWGQEQFF
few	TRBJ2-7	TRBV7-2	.	TGTGCCAGCAGCTTTTTCACGTTTAGCGAGCAGTACTTC	CASSFFTFSEQYF
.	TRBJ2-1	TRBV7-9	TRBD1	TGTGCCAGCAGCTTCGGCGGGAGTGGGGGACAGGGTGAGCAGTTCTTC	CASSFGGSGGQGEQFF
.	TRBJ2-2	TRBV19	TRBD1	TGTGCCAGTAGATCATCCGGGACAGGAGCGAACACCGGGGAGCTGTTTTTT	CASRSSGTGANTGELFF
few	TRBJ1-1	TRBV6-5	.	TGTGCCAGCGGCTCCTTGGGGGTTCCTGAAGCTTTCTTT	CASGSLGVPEAFF
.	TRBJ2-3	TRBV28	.	TGTGCCAGCAGTTATGGGGCCGAAGATACGCAGTATTTT	CASSYGAEDTQYF
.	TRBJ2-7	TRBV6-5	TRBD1	TGTGCCAGCAGTTACTCGACAGGGCGAGGCTACGAGCAGTACTTC	CASSYSTGRGYEQYF
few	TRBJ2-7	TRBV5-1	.	TGCGCCAGCAGCTTGGATCTGGACTACGAGCAGTACTTC	CASSLDLDYEQYF
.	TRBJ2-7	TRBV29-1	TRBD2	TGCAGCGTCCGAGCGGGGGGGCCCTACGAGCAGTACTTC	CSVRAGGPYEQYF
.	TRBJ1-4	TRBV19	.	TGTGCCAGCCGGGGCCTGGGGACTAATGAAAAACTGTTTTTT	CASRGLGTNEKLFF
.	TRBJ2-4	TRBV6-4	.	TGTGCCCAGGCGGCGCTTCTAGCCAAAAACATTCAGTACTTC	CAQAALLAKNIQYF
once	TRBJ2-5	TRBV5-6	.	TGTGCCAGCAGCCTCGATGGGACTGTTCAAGAGACCCAGTACTTC	CASSLDGTVQETQYF
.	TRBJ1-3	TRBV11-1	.	TGTGCCAGCAGCTTACGGTTAGAGGGGAGGTCTGGAAACACCATATATTTT	CASSLRLEGRSGNTIYF
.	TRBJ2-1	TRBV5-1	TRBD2	TGCGCCAGCAGCTCTGGGGGCGGGAGGGCCTATGAGCAGTTCTTC	CASSSGGGRAYEQFF
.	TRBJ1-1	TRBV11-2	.	TGTGCCAGCAGCACCCGTCCCAGGGCCTGGGCTGAAGCTTTCTTT	CASSTRPRAWAEAFF
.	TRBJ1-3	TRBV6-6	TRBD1	TGTGCCAGCAGTCCCCCGGGACAGTACTCTGGAAACACCATATATTTT	CASSPPGQYSGNTIYF
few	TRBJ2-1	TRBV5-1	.	TGCGCCAGCAGCTCAGGGACCAACAGCCCACAATACAATGAGCAGTTCTTC	CASSSGTNSPQYNEQFF
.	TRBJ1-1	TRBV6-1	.	TGTGCCAGCAGTGAAGGCCAGTACTACACTGAAGCTTTCTTT	CASSEGQYYTEAFF
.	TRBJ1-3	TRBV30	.	TGTGCCTGGGCGGGAGACTCTGGAAACACCATATATTTT	CAWAGDSGNTIYF
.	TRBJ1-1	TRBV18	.	TGTGCCAGCTCACCTGAACTCGGACACCCAGAAGCTTTCTTT	CASSPELGHPEAFF
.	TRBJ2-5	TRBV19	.	TGTGCCAGTAGTTTCGTTGGCCACTCCGGAGAGACCCAGTACTTC	CASSFVGHSGETQYF
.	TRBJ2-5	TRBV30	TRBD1	TGTGCCTGGAGTCCCCTGGGACAGGGATTTATGGAGACCCAGTACTTC	CAWSPLGQGFMETQYF
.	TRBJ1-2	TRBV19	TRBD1	TGTGCCAGTGGACAGGAGTATGGCTACACCTTC	CASGQEYGYTF
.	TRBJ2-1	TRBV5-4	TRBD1	TGTGCCAGCAGCTTTGGACAGGAATTTGGCAATGAGCAGTTCTTC	CASSFGQEFGNEQFF
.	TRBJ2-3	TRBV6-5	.	TGTGCCAGCAGGTACCCGGGCACAGATACGCAGTATTTT	CASRYPGTDTQYF
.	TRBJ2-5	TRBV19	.	TGTGCCAGTAGTATCTCCTTTGGCACGTCTGAGACCCAGTACTTC	CASSISFGTSETQYF
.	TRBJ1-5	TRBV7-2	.	TGTGCCAGCAGAACCAACAATCAGCCCCAGCATTTT	CASRTNNQPQHF
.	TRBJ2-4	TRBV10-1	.	TGCGCCAGCAGTGAGTCGGTTACGAACATTCAGTACTTC	CASSESVTNIQYF
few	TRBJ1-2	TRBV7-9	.	TGTGCCAGCAGCAACTTTCGGGGCAGAAACTATGGCTACACCTTC	CASSNFRGRNYGYTF